Below are 20 T cell receptor beta chains sequenced from a single sample in a study of blood T cell repertoires in COVID-19. Profiled with immunoSEQ multiplex PCR; TCRdb holds only in-frame clones, not every one. The data hold 50,000 to 65,000 clones, with 83% observed a single time. The source material was peripheral blood. The receptors shown here come from a human donor in a cohort sampled during active COVID-19.

This chain joins TRBV5-1 and TRBJ2-2; no reliable D call. V shed 0 bases and J shed 4 bases, with 7 bases lying between them. The V gene's germline CDR1 is SGHRS and CDR2 YFSETQ. This CDR3 spans 14 amino acids. For the CDR3, the DNA is TGCGCCAGCAGCTTGGAAGCCCTCACCGGGGAGCTGTTTTTT. This codes for CASSLEALTGELFF.

The V and J genes are TRBV5-5 and TRBJ1-2; a possible D gene is TRBD1 (6 bases). V lost 4 bases and J 6 bases, leaving 13 bases between the germline ends. Germline CDR1 is SGHKS and CDR2 is YYEKEE (reference sequence). The CDR3 runs 13 residues. CDR3 DNA sequence: TGTGCCAGCAGCAAGGGACAAGTGCATGGCTACACCTTC. Its translation is CASSKGQVHGYTF.

This rearrangement joins TRBV9 to TRBJ2-1; D unresolved. There are 16 residues in the CDR3. Germline assignment: CDR1 SGDLS and CDR2 YYNGEE. V lost 0 bases and J lost 0, with 10 bases in between. CDR3 sequence: CASSVEPASSYNEQFF. The CDR3, as DNA: TGTGCCAGCAGCGTAGAACCAGCGAGCTCCTACAATGAGCAGTTCTTC.

To note about this clone: At one boundary the junction diverges from the germline segment, which might be a read error. The rearrangement uses TRBV7-9 and TRBJ2-3; possibly TRBD1 for D (5 bases). Per germline, CDR1 SEHNR and CDR2 FQNEAQ (reference sequence). The CDR3 spans 12 residues. CDR3: CASSLPLTTQDF. Here the CDR3 DNA reads TGTGCCAGCAGCTTACCCCTAACCACACAGGATTTT.

The chain has TRBV2 and TRBJ2-7; weak D call: TRBD1 (7 bases). The CDR3 has 13 amino acids. The germline V gene has CDR1 SNHLY and CDR2 FYNNEI. V was cut by 6 bases and J by 5 bases, with 14 bases left in between. In nucleotides, the CDR3 is TGTGCCAGCAGAAAGACAGGGAGGAACGAGCAGTACTTC. This encodes CASRKTGRNEQYF.

The rearrangement joins TRBV7-3 to TRBJ2-1, with 9 bases that match TRBD2. The CDR3 spans 14 residues. CDR1 is SGHTA and CDR2 is FQGTGA in the germline V gene. Unmatched junction bases numbered 4, after V lost 2 bases and J lost 8 bases. CDR3 sequence reads: CASSLAGGRDEQFF. The CDR3 DNA follows: TGTGCCAGCAGCTTAGCGGGAGGGCGCGATGAGCAGTTCTTC.

This clone was observed a handful of times. The chain has TRBV4-1 and TRBJ2-1; D may be TRBD2 (5 bases). The CDR3 spans 16 residues. CDR1 and CDR2 from the germline V gene are MGHRA and YSYEKL. V was trimmed by 7 bases and J by 6 bases, leaving 22 bases between them. The CDR3 spells CASTAKYPAEGNEQFF. The CDR3 region has the DNA TGCGCCAGCACCGCCAAGTACCCAGCGGAAGGCAATGAGCAGTTCTTC.

The table lists this clone with a few counts. The chain recombines TRBV19 with TRBJ1-1, with 11 bases identical to TRBD1. The CDR3 sequence is 15 residues long. The junction had 6 bases not matched to a gene; V was cut back by 3 bases and J by 6 bases. The germline CDR1 and CDR2 sequences are LNHDA and SQIVND (reference sequence). CDR3: CASSILGQGVAEAFF. The CDR3 bases are TGTGCCAGTAGTATTCTGGGACAGGGGGTGGCTGAAGCTTTCTTT.

Only a few counts were recorded for this clone. The J gene is TRBJ2-7, the V gene TRBV3-1 (or the pseudogene TRBV3-2); D may be TRBD2 (6 bases). This CDR3 region has 13 residues. CDR1 is LGHDT and CDR2 is YNNKEL in the germline V gene (reference sequence). V lost 4 bases to trimming and J lost 5 bases, with 12 bases between them. The CDR3 sequence is CASSLLGGNEQYF. Written as DNA, the CDR3 is TGTGCCAGCAGCCTTCTCGGAGGGAACGAGCAGTACTTC.

V is TRBV12-5 and J is TRBJ2-2; possible D gene TRBD2, 6 bases. The CDR3 totals 14 residues. CDR1 and CDR2 from the germline V gene are LGHNT and FRNRAP. The V end lost 3 bases, the J end lost 5 bases, and 10 bases lay between the germline ends. The CDR3 nucleotides are TGTGCTAGTGGTTTACCAAGCGGGACCGGGGAGCTGTTTTTT. It specifies CASGLPSGTGELFF.

V and J are TRBV5-1 and TRBJ2-3; unclear D gene. Germline lookup yields CDR1 SGHRS and CDR2 YFSETQ. V was shortened by 4 bases and J by 3 bases, with 15 bases between the two germline ends. The CDR3 has 15 residues. CDR3: CASSLNPSGTDTQYF. The CDR3 DNA reads TGCGCCAGCAGCCTTAATCCCTCCGGGACAGATACGCAGTATTTT.

The chain recombines TRBV19 with TRBJ1-2; 8 bases map to TRBD1. Per the germline V gene, CDR1 is LNHDA and CDR2 is SQIVND (reference sequence). This CDR3 has 14 residues. V shed 5 bases, J shed 4 bases, and the junction held 6 bases outside the gene matches. CDR3 in DNA: TGTGCCAGTAGTGGACGGGACAGGCTCTATGGCTACACCTTC. Its translation is CASSGRDRLYGYTF.

The chain couples TRBV10-3 to TRBJ1-1; D not certain. Germline CDR1 ENHRY, CDR2 SYGVKD. The ends were cut back, 8 bases at V and 4 bases at J, with 11 bases in the middle. The CDR3 covers 12 residues. The CDR3 is CAIWEGGTEAFF. The CDR3 bases are TGTGCCATCTGGGAGGGAGGCACTGAAGCTTTCTTT.

V usage is TRBV29-1 and J usage is TRBJ2-3; 8 nucleotides align to TRBD2. Per the germline V gene, CDR1 is SQVTM and CDR2 is ANQGSEA. CDR3 length: 12 residues. The junction had 3 bases not matched to a gene; V was cut back by 6 bases and J by 4 bases. The CDR3 DNA sequence: TGCAGCGTCGGGACTAGAGCAGATACGCAGTATTTT. Protein sequence: CSVGTRADTQYF.

This chain uses TRBV9 with TRBJ2-5; 10 nucleotides align to TRBD2. The germline CDR1 and CDR2 sequences are SGDLS and YYNGEE. After removal of 0 bases from V and 1 base from J, the junction contained 3 bases not matched to a gene. There are 16 residues in the CDR3. This CDR3 reads CASSVAWTSGQETQYF. CDR3 nucleotides: TGTGCCAGCAGCGTAGCTTGGACTAGCGGCCAAGAGACCCAGTACTTC.

The chain links TRBV18 to TRBJ2-7; 7 bases align to TRBD2. The J segment lost 2 bases and the V segment lost 4 bases, leaving 2 bases of the junction unmatched. Germline CDR1 is KGHSH and CDR2 is LQKENI. There are 13 residues in the CDR3. The CDR3 nucleotides read TGTGCCAGCTCACGGGGACTAACCTACGAGCAGTACTTC. Residues: CASSRGLTYEQYF.

The chain has TRBV27 and TRBJ1-6, with a weak D call TRBD1 (5 bases). Trimming pared 0 bases from V and 10 bases from J, leaving 13 bases between. Germline values: CDR1 MNHEY, CDR2 SMNVEV (reference sequence). The CDR3 length is 15 residues. The CDR3 region has the DNA TGTGCCAGCAGTTTATCCGACAGCGGGGCCTCACCCCTCCACTTT. It yields the protein CASSLSDSGASPLHF.

The chain links TRBV7-9 to TRBJ1-2; D call uncertain. V lost 1 base, J lost 2 bases, and 8 bases lay in between. The CDR3 covers 14 residues. Looked up from germline, CDR1 is SEHNR and CDR2 is FQNEAQ (reference sequence). In DNA form, the CDR3 reads TGTGCCAGCAGCTTAGGGCTCCCAAACTATGGCTACACCTTC. Its protein is CASSLGLPNYGYTF.

This clone was detected once. The chain has TRBV7-9 and TRBJ2-1; TRBD2 agrees at 7 bases. Germline lookup yields CDR1 SEHNR and CDR2 FQNEAQ (reference sequence). With V trimmed by 4 bases and J by 4 bases, 7 bases remained unmatched. The CDR3 runs to 15 residues. The CDR3 sequence is CASSSGGGLYNEQFF. The DNA of the CDR3 is TGTGCCAGCAGCTCGGGGGGTGGGTTATACAATGAGCAGTTCTTC.

The J gene is TRBJ1-1, the V gene TRBV7-9, with D perhaps TRBD1 (6 bases). The CDR3 runs 13 residues. The germline V gene has CDR1 SEHNR and CDR2 FQNEAQ (reference sequence). V was trimmed by 7 bases and J by 1 base, leaving 10 bases between them. CDR3 DNA: TGTGCCAGCAACCTACAGGGGAACACTGAAGCTTTCTTT. This codes for CASNLQGNTEAFF.